This TCR beta chain comes out of a study of shared clonotypes between healthy human individuals. On the study more broadly: In total, the donors were two women and a few men aged 18 to 49.

This clone turned up a few times. Its antigen is as yet unknown. The same CDR3 also results from other DNA sequences found in this sample. Generated by immunoSEQ multiplex PCR, the TCRdb table keeps only in-frame clones and is missing some. The sample comprises under 750,000 clones, 55% to 80% of which are singletons, and about 1.7% rests with the top ten. CDR1 is MDHEN and CDR2 is SYDVKM in the germline V gene. CDR3 length equals 11 residues. V was pared by 3 bases and J by 8 bases, with 5 bases between. Study-wide results and caveats: The generation probabilities recorded for non-shared clonotypes fell below those of clonotypes shared by all four donors. An expected dependence of interdonor clonotype sharing on sequencing depth was noted.

V usage is TRBV28 and J usage is TRBJ2-1; no definite D call. The sequenced sample consisted of memory CD4+ T cells sorted from blood. Subset defined: CD45RA-negative fraction. The clonotype was recovered from a woman aged 25 to 39 in good health. The CDR3 loop reads CASSLLHEQFF. As DNA, the CDR3 is TGTGCCAGCAGTTTGCTCCATGAGCAGTTCTTC. Based on the CDR3 plus reference TRBV28 and TRBJ2-1, the full variable domain is DVKVTQSSRYLVKRTGEKVFLECVQDMDHENMFWYRQDPGLGLRLIYFSYDVKMKEKGDIPEGYSVSREKKERFSLILESASTNQTSMYLCASSLLHEQFFGPGTRLTVL.